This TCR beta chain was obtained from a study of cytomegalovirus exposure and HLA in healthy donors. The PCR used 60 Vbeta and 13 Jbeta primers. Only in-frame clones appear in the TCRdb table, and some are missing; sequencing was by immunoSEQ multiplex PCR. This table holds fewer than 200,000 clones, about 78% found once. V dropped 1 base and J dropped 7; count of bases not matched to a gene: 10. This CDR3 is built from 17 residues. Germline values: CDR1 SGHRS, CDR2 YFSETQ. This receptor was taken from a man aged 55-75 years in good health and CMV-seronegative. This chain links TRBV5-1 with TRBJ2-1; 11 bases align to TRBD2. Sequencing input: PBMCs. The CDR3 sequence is CASSLWGSGGAENEQFF. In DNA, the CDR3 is TGCGCCAGCAGCTTGTGGGGTAGCGGGGGGGCAGAGAATGAGCAGTTCTTC.